The rows below give T cell receptor beta chains drawn from one sample of a study of OX40 agonist ivuxolimab in advanced cancers. Measured with immunoSEQ multiplex PCR; TCRdb has only the in-frame clones, and not every one. The sample consists of 65,000 to 80,000 clones, approximately 90% of them appearing once. The material sequenced was CD4+ or CD8+ T cells sorted from blood, taken in a trial of the OX40 agonist ivuxolimab. The origin of the receptors is an adult with an advanced solid tumor such as melanoma, head and neck, liver or kidney cancer. Each CDR3 is given with its conserved first and last residue. The order of the fields is V gene, D gene, clone size, CDR3 length, J gene, CDR3 DNA, CDR3 protein. A D gene is named only where the DNA matches it firmly. Size tells how often a clone was seen (once, few, many) or the class of an expanded clone, and some rows leave it out.

v_call: TRBV20-1
d_call: NA
clone_size: NA
cdr3_length: 11
j_call: TRBJ2-3
cdr3_nt: TGCAGTGCCCAGACCACAGATACGCAGTATTTT
cdr3_aa: CSAQTTDTQYF

v_call: TRBV9
d_call: NA
clone_size: NA
cdr3_length: 11
j_call: TRBJ2-1
cdr3_nt: TGTGCCAGCAGCGCACTCAATGAGCAGTTCTTC
cdr3_aa: CASSALNEQFF

v_call: TRBV5-1
d_call: TRBD1
clone_size: NA
cdr3_length: 15
j_call: TRBJ1-1
cdr3_nt: TGCGCCAGCAGCCGGACAGGGGATGTGAACACTGAAGCTTTCTTT
cdr3_aa: CASSRTGDVNTEAFF

v_call: TRBV6-6
d_call: NA
clone_size: NA
cdr3_length: 14
j_call: TRBJ2-3
cdr3_nt: TGTGCCAGCCTAGTAGGGTCTAGCACAGATACGCAGTATTTT
cdr3_aa: CASLVGSSTDTQYF

v_call: TRBV19
d_call: TRBD2
clone_size: NA
cdr3_length: 16
j_call: TRBJ2-3
cdr3_nt: TGTGCCAGTAGTACTAGCGGGGCCCGGGGCACAGATACGCAGTATTTT
cdr3_aa: CASSTSGARGTDTQYF

v_call: TRBV27
d_call: TRBD1
clone_size: NA
cdr3_length: 15
j_call: TRBJ1-1
cdr3_nt: TGTGCCAGCAGTTGGGGACAGGGGCTGAACACTGAAGCTTTCTTT
cdr3_aa: CASSWGQGLNTEAFF

v_call: TRBV9
d_call: TRBD2
clone_size: once
cdr3_length: 15
j_call: TRBJ2-1
cdr3_nt: TGTGCCAGCAGCTCCCAGCGGGAGGGGGACAATGAGCAGTTCTTC
cdr3_aa: CASSSQREGDNEQFF

v_call: TRBV5-1
d_call: TRBD2
clone_size: NA
cdr3_length: 18
j_call: TRBJ2-7
cdr3_nt: TGCGCCAGCAGCTTGGTGGGAATCAGGCTAGCGGACTCCTACGAGCAGTACTTC
cdr3_aa: CASSLVGIRLADSYEQYF

v_call: TRBV18
d_call: NA
clone_size: NA
cdr3_length: 16
j_call: TRBJ2-5
cdr3_nt: TGTGCCAGCTCACCAAAAGGAGGGTTCGGTGTCGAGACCCAGTACTTC
cdr3_aa: CASSPKGGFGVETQYF

v_call: TRBV7-8
d_call: NA
clone_size: NA
cdr3_length: 14
j_call: TRBJ2-2
cdr3_nt: TGTGCCAGCATCAGAACAGAGAACACCGGGGAGCTGTTTTTT
cdr3_aa: CASIRTENTGELFF

v_call: TRBV5-4
d_call: TRBD2
clone_size: NA
cdr3_length: 15
j_call: TRBJ2-5
cdr3_nt: TGTGCCAGCAACCGGCTAGCGGGAGGGCCGGAGACCCAGTACTTC
cdr3_aa: CASNRLAGGPETQYF

v_call: TRBV5-1
d_call: TRBD1
clone_size: NA
cdr3_length: 15
j_call: TRBJ2-7
cdr3_nt: TGCGCCAGCAGCTTCCGGGACAGGGGACCCTACGAGCAGTACTTC
cdr3_aa: CASSFRDRGPYEQYF

v_call: TRBV19
d_call: TRBD1
clone_size: NA
cdr3_length: 15
j_call: TRBJ2-2
cdr3_nt: TGTGCCAGTACCCAACTAGGGGGCATTGGCGGGGAGCTGTTTTTT
cdr3_aa: CASTQLGGIGGELFF

v_call: TRBV10-3
d_call: TRBD2
clone_size: NA
cdr3_length: 17
j_call: TRBJ2-2
cdr3_nt: TGTGCCATCAGTCCAAGACTAGCGGGAGATCACACCGGGGAGCTGTTTTTT
cdr3_aa: CAISPRLAGDHTGELFF

v_call: TRBV7-6
d_call: TRBD2
clone_size: NA
cdr3_length: 16
j_call: TRBJ2-7
cdr3_nt: TGTGCCAGCAGCCTTGGAGGGACTAGCGGGAGCTACGAGCAGTACTTC
cdr3_aa: CASSLGGTSGSYEQYF

v_call: TRBV6-1
d_call: NA
clone_size: NA
cdr3_length: 12
j_call: TRBJ1-1
cdr3_nt: TGTGCCAGCAGAGGTGGAAGCACTGAAGCTTTCTTT
cdr3_aa: CASRGGSTEAFF

v_call: TRBV5-1
d_call: NA
clone_size: NA
cdr3_length: 16
j_call: TRBJ1-3
cdr3_nt: TGCGCCAGCAGCTTGTCAGGGCCCTCCTCAGGAAACACCATATATTTT
cdr3_aa: CASSLSGPSSGNTIYF

v_call: TRBV30
d_call: NA
clone_size: NA
cdr3_length: 12
j_call: TRBJ1-1
cdr3_nt: TGTGCCTGGAAATTCGCCGGCTGCCTAGCTTTCTTT
cdr3_aa: CAWKFAGCLAFF

v_call: TRBV9
d_call: NA
clone_size: NA
cdr3_length: 15
j_call: TRBJ2-6
cdr3_nt: TGTGCCAGCAGCGTAGGGAACTCTGGGGCCAACGTCCTGACTTTC
cdr3_aa: CASSVGNSGANVLTF

v_call: TRBV6-5
d_call: NA
clone_size: once
cdr3_length: 15
j_call: TRBJ2-1
cdr3_nt: TGTGCCAGCAGAGACCCGACCTTCGGGTACAATGAGCAGTTCTTC
cdr3_aa: CASRDPTFGYNEQFF

v_call: TRBV19
d_call: NA
clone_size: once
cdr3_length: 15
j_call: TRBJ1-5
cdr3_nt: TGTGCCAGTAGACCACCGGGGAGCAACGGTCAGCCCCAGCATTTT
cdr3_aa: CASRPPGSNGQPQHF

v_call: TRBV5-8
d_call: NA
clone_size: NA
cdr3_length: 16
j_call: TRBJ1-5
cdr3_nt: TGTGCCAGCAGCCCTGTGGGGAGGACGGGCAATCAGCCCCAGCATTTT
cdr3_aa: CASSPVGRTGNQPQHF

v_call: TRBV18
d_call: TRBD2
clone_size: NA
cdr3_length: 17
j_call: TRBJ2-1
cdr3_nt: TGTGCCAGCTCACCACCGACTAGCGGGAGCTCCTACAATGAGCAGTTCTTC
cdr3_aa: CASSPPTSGSSYNEQFF

v_call: TRBV18
d_call: NA
clone_size: NA
cdr3_length: 12
j_call: TRBJ1-1
cdr3_nt: TGTGCCAGCTCACCGTCCGGGACAGAAGCTTTCTTT
cdr3_aa: CASSPSGTEAFF

v_call: TRBV5-4
d_call: NA
clone_size: NA
cdr3_length: 13
j_call: TRBJ2-3
cdr3_nt: TGTGCCAGCAGCTTGGCCAGGGCAGATACGCAGTATTTT
cdr3_aa: CASSLARADTQYF

v_call: TRBV2
d_call: NA
clone_size: NA
cdr3_length: 12
j_call: TRBJ2-7
cdr3_nt: TGTGCCAGCAGTGTAAACTCCGGCGGGCAGTACTTC
cdr3_aa: CASSVNSGGQYF

v_call: TRBV11-2
d_call: NA
clone_size: once
cdr3_length: 15
j_call: TRBJ2-2
cdr3_nt: TGTGCCAGCAGCCCTATTGGAGGTTCCACCGGGGAGCTGTTTTTT
cdr3_aa: CASSPIGGSTGELFF